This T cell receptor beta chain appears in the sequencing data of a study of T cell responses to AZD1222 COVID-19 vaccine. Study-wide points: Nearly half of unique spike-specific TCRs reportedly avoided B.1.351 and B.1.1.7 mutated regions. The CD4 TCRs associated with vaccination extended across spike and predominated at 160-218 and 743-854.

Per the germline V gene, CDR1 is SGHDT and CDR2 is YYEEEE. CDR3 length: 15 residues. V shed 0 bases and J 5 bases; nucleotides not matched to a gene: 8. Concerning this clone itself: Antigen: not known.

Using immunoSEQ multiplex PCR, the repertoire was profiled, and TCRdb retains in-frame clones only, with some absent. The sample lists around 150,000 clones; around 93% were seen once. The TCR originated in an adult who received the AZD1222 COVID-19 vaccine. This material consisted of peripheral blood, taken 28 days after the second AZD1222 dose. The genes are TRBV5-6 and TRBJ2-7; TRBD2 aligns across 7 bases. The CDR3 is CASSLERGVYDEQYF. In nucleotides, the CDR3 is TGTGCCAGCAGCTTGGAACGGGGGGTTTACGACGAGCAGTACTTC. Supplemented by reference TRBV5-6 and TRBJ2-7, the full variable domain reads DAGVTQSPTHLIKTRGQQVTLRCSPKSGHDTVSWYQQALGQGPQFIFQYYEEEERQRGNFPDRFSGHQFPNYSSELNVNALLLGDSALYLCASSLERGVYDEQYFGPGTRLTVT.